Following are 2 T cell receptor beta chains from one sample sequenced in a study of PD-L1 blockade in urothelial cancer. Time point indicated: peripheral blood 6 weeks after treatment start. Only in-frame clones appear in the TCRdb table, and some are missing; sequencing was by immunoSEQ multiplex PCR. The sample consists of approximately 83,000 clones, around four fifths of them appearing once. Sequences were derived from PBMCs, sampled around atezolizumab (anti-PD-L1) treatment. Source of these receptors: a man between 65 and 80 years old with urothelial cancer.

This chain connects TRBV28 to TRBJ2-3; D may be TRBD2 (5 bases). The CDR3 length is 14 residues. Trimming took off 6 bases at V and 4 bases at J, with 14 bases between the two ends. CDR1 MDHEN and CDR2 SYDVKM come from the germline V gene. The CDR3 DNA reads TGTGCCAGCAGGCCTACTTTGGAGGCAGATACGCAGTATTTT. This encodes CASRPTLEADTQYF.

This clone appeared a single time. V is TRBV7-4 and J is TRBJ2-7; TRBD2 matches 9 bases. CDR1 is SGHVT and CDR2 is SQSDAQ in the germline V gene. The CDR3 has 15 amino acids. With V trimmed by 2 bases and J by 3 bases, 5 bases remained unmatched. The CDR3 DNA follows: TGTGCCAGCAGCTTAAGAGCGGGAGGAATCTACGAGCAGTACTTC. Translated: CASSLRAGGIYEQYF.